These 2 T cell receptor beta chains were all obtained from the same sample, sequenced in a study of T cell changes during pregnancy in multiple sclerosis. The method was immunoSEQ multiplex PCR; TCRdb's version includes in-frame clones alone and lacks a portion of them. The sample lists some 100,000 clones, more than 80% occurring once. This specimen consisted of peripheral blood, obtained in the second trimester of pregnancy. These receptors all stem from a female donor with multiple sclerosis, enrolled in a pregnancy study.

Here the CDR3 DNA reads TGCAGCGTTAACGGGAGAAGTTCAGATACGCAGTATTTT. This encodes CSVNGRSSDTQYF. The chain employs TRBV29-1 and TRBJ2-3; TRBD2 is a possible D gene (6 bases). This CDR3 has 13 residues. The V gene lost 5 bases and the J gene lost 4 bases, with 13 bases spanning the gap. From germline, CDR1 is SQVTM and CDR2 ANQGSEA.

The CDR3 bases are TGTGCCAGCAGTTTAATAGGCAGGGAAAATGAGCAGTTCTTC. Protein product: CASSLIGRENEQFF. This sequence joins TRBV27 and TRBJ2-1; weak D call: TRBD1 (5 bases). Germline CDR1 and CDR2: MNHEY and SMNVEV (reference sequence). Trimming stripped 2 bases from V and 7 bases from J, with 12 bases between. This CDR3 contains 14 residues.